This T cell receptor (beta chain) was profiled in a study of blood T cells in healthy people across ages. The sample, about 9.2 milliliters of peripheral blood, was drawn from each donor. For the second PCR, which ran for about 6 to 11 cycles, a sample-barcoded 5' primer and a J-beta primer mix were used. TCRdb reprocessed the 5' RACE reads with MiXCR, giving one entry per CDR3 protein. This table has roughly 1.5 million distinct CDR3 sequences, roughly 43% appearing once. Sequencing was done on a sample of blood. The source of this sequence is a woman aged 18-35 years in good health.

The CDR3 spells CASSLNRAQYF. The DNA for the CDR3 is TGTGCCAGCAGCCTAAACCGGGCGCAGTATTTT. The V call is TRBV3-1, the J call TRBJ2-3; no definite D call. V gave up 4 bases and J gave up 10 bases, with 9 bases separating them. The CDR3 consists of 11 residues. CDR1 and CDR2 from the germline V gene are LGHDT and YNNKEL (reference sequence).